This T cell receptor (beta chain) is drawn from a study of regulatory T cells in long-lasting Graves disease. This CDR3 is built from 16 residues. Trimming at V came to 1 base and at J to 5 bases, leaving 8 bases not matched to a gene. In germline, CDR1 is SEHNR, CDR2 FQNEAQ (reference sequence). Relying on iRepertoire HTBI primers and Arm-PCR of CDR3 regions, the team built TCR beta libraries. As processed by the authors: Samples revealed roughly 62 TRBV and 15 or so TRBJ segments. From the multiplex PCR reads, TCRdb called clonotypes with MiXCR, one entry per CDR3 protein. The V and J calls and clone size come from TCRdb's table, not from the authors' own analysis. The sample holds hundreds of thousands of distinct CDR3 sequences, roughly 15% seen once. This clonotype was counted a few times. The time point: newly diagnosed GD, antithyroid drugs for less than 3 months. PBMCs provided the RNA from which the TCR library was made. Patients met American Thyroid Association criteria for Graves' disease.

These data were also filed under a second study, of T cells in Graves' hyperthyroidism and ophthalmopathy. From that study: Uncontrolled infections, other autoimmune diseases, pregnancy or lactation led to exclusion of patients.

This TCR was recovered from a woman aged 25 to 39 with Graves disease. The source material was peripheral blood mononuclear cells (PBMCs), sampled at new diagnosis, from a patient treated with antithyroid drugs. This rearrangement joins TRBV7-9 to TRBJ2-5; 9 positions match TRBD1. Here the CDR3 reads CASSLEGTGRRETQYF. DNA for the CDR3: TGTGCCAGCAGCTTAGAGGGGACAGGGCGGCGGGAGACCCAGTACTTC.